The clone carrying this T cell receptor beta chain has a handful of counts. Germline values: CDR1 LGHNA, CDR2 YNFKEQ. CDR3 length: 17 amino acids. Trimming at V came to 4 bases and at J to 5 bases, leaving 5 bases not matched to a gene. The data stem from a study of T-cell reconstitution after alpha-beta-depleted transplantation in children. Using unique molecular identifiers, the investigators prepared the TCRbeta library. TCRdb passed the PCR reads through MiXCR, listing each CDR3 protein once. The sample includes some 290,000 distinct CDR3 sequences, 9.9% of them seen just once. The sequence was obtained from a human donor who donated a stem cell graft to a child with SCID. Sample: PBMCs from the stem cell graft donor, taken from the stem cell graft. This rearrangement joins TRBV4-2 to TRBJ2-1; 16 bases map to TRBD2. The CDR3 reads CASSPGLAGGPNNEQFF. CDR3 in DNA: TGTGCCAGCAGCCCGGGACTAGCGGGGGGGCCAAACAATGAGCAGTTCTTC.